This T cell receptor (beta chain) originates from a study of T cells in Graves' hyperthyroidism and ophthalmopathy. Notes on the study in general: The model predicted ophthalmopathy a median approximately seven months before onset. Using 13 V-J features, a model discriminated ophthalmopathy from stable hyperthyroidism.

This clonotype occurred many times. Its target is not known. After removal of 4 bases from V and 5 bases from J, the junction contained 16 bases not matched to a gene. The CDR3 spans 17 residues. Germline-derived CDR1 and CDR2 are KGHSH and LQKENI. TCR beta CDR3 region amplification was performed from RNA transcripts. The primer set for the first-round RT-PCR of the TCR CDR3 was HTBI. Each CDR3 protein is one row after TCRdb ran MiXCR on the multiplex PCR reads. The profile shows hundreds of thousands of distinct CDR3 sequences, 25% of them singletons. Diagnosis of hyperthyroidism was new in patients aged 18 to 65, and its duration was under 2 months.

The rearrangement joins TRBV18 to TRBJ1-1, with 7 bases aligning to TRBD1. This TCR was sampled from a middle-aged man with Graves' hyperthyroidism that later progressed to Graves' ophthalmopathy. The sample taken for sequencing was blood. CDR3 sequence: CASSLDRAGGLATEAFF. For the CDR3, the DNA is TGTGCCAGCTCACTCGACAGGGCGGGGGGACTTGCGACTGAAGCTTTCTTT.